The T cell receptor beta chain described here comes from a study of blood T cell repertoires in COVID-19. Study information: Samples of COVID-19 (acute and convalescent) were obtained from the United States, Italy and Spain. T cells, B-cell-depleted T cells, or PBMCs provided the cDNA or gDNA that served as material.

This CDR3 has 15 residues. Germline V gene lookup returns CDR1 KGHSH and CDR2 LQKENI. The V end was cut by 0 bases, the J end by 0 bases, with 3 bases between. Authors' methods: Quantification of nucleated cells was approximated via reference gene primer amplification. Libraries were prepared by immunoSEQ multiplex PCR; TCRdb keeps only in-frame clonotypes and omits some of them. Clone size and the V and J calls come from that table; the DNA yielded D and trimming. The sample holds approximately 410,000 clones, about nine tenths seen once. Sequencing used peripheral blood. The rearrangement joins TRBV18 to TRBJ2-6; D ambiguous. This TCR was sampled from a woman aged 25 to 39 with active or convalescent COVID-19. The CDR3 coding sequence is TGTGCCAGCTCACCACCCGGCTCTGGGGCCAACGTCCTGACTTTC. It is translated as CASSPPGSGANVLTF.